This T cell receptor beta chain was sequenced for a study of cytomegalovirus exposure and HLA in healthy donors. As for the study in general: Membership in the Caucasian-associated ancestry cluster was found for around 81% of 350 to 450 genotyped donors.

Regarding the study as a whole: Per a later analysis, 15,000 to 20,000 TCR beta sequences showed association with HLA alleles at 0.05 false discovery rate. Productive status was seen about 90% or about 30% of the time for most TCR beta V segments in an earlier analysis. Diagnosis of cytomegalovirus status made by the classifier reportedly showed high specificity and sensitivity.

The CDR3 spans 15 residues. Germline CDR1 and CDR2: SNHLY and FYNNEI. V shed 6 bases and J 1 base; nucleotides not matched to a gene: 7. Vbeta (60) and Jbeta (13) primers were used in the PCR. Produced via immunoSEQ multiplex PCR; TCRdb's table is partial and in-frame only. The sample records 45,000 to 60,000 clones, roughly 80% being singletons. With respect to this clone: Its specificity is unknown.

The V and J genes are TRBV2 and TRBJ2-3; 7 positions agree with TRBD2. The origin of this receptor is a young man in good health and CMV-seropositive. Sequencing input: PBMCs. CDR3: CASRPQRGRTDTQYF. As DNA, the CDR3 is TGTGCCAGCAGGCCTCAGCGGGGACGCACAGATACGCAGTATTTT.